The following is a TCR beta chain sequence with its context. Its cognate antigen is unknown. Both 60 Vbeta primers and 13 Jbeta primers went into the PCR. Assay used: immunoSEQ multiplex PCR; TCRdb lists only in-frame clones, some missing. This sample has some 150,000 clones, with about 80% found just once. The sample comes from a study of cytomegalovirus exposure and HLA in healthy donors. Overall study context: In terms of ancestry, the Caucasian-associated cluster contained 80% to 90% of the roughly 400 genotyped donors. Whole-study findings and limits: A later examination showed that TCR association rates differed by HLA locus, with DRB1 most and HLA-C fewest. Rarity marked most TCR sequences, yet some public TCRs occurred in many donors.

Per germline, CDR1 SGHVS and CDR2 FNYEAQ. V lost 4 bases and J lost 4; bases outside the gene matches: 3. The CDR3 length is 14 residues. Sequenced input: PBMCs. The sequence came from a man aged 25-45 years in good health and CMV-seropositive. The chain carries TRBV7-6 and TRBJ1-2; 10 bases line up with TRBD1. CDR3 nucleotide sequence: TGTGCCAGCAGCTCGGGACAGGGGAGCTATGGCTACACCTTC. It yields the protein CASSSGQGSYGYTF. The full variable domain, completed using reference TRBV7-6 and TRBJ1-2, is GAGVSQSPRYKVTKRGQDVALRCDPISGHVSLYWYRQALGQGPEFLTYFNYEAQQDKSGLPNDRFSAERPEGSISTLTIQRTEQRDSAMYRCASSSGQGSYGYTFGSGTRLTVV.